The rows below give T cell receptor beta chains drawn from one sample of a study of patients and donors after allogeneic stem cell transplantation. TCRdb passed the RT-PCR reads through MiXCR, listing each CDR3 protein once. The sample contains roughly 940,000 distinct CDR3 sequences, about 20% of which appear only once. Sequenced input: blood, either unsorted or a sorted T cell fraction (not recorded which). These receptor sequences come from a human donor who was either an allogeneic HSCT recipient or a stem cell or donor lymphocyte infusion donor (not recorded which). It is not recorded whose cells these are; they may come from a transplant donor. Each CDR3 is given with its conserved first and last residue.

j_call v_call cdr3_aa
TRBJ2-3 TRBV20-1 CSAFDWNSGPDTQYF
TRBJ1-1 TRBV3-1 CASSPPVGNAGEAFF
TRBJ1-1 TRBV5-6 CASSPPWGGVGTEAFF
TRBJ2-3 TRBV5-1 CASSLDGGGPSDTQYF
TRBJ1-1 TRBV29-1 CSVKSRDRKNTEAFF
TRBJ1-1 TRBV5-1 CASSSATGGNTEAFF
TRBJ1-2 TRBV5-1 CASTFDSNYGYTF
TRBJ2-3 TRBV5-1 CASSSNRGLGTDTQYF
TRBJ1-3 TRBV25-1 CASSESSPGTGNTIYF
TRBJ1-6 TRBV6-5 CASSYLGSGTYNSPLHF
TRBJ1-1 TRBV5-1 CASSLEGGLMNTEAFF
TRBJ1-6 TRBV30 CAWSVISRGNNSPLHF
TRBJ1-5 TRBV28 CASLTPPQGGNQPQHF
TRBJ2-7 TRBV6-1 CASSGGYTYEQYF
TRBJ2-3 TRBV11-2 CASSRGIPRKDTQYF
TRBJ2-1 TRBV6-2/TRBV6-3 CASSRLGWREGPYNEQFF